This record covers a single T cell receptor beta chain. Its antigen is not known. Trimming removed 3 bases from V and 10 bases from J; junction bases left unmatched: 6. The CDR3 consists of 13 residues. Germline V gene data show CDR1 as SGHNT and CDR2 as YYREEE (reference sequence). Template switching supplied a universal primer site; unique molecular identifiers were carried on the cDNA. Via MiXCR, TCRdb re-called the 5' RACE reads, giving one row per CDR3 protein. The data show roughly 1.6 million distinct CDR3 sequences, around 33% seen once. This sample was taken from a study of identical twins. Study findings and constraints: Cord blood beta clonotypes that were abundant carried fewer insertions, and memory repertoires showed no such trend. A cross-sectional statistical analysis, not follow-up of the same donors, supported the conclusions. Compared with models, monozygotic twins showed more out-of-frame TCR alpha sharing.

The rearrangement joins TRBV5-4 to TRBJ2-4, with 8 bases aligning to TRBD2. The source is a newborn girl in good health. The source material was cord blood. The CDR3 protein is CASSSTGGAIQYF. In DNA, the CDR3 is TGTGCCAGCAGCTCCACGGGGGGGGCTATTCAGTACTTC. The full variable domain, rest sourced from reference TRBV5-4 and TRBJ2-4, is ETGVTQSPTHLIKTRGQQVTLRCSSQSGHNTVSWYQQALGQGPQFIFQYYREEENGRGNFPPRFSGLQFPNYSSELNVNALELDDSALYLCASSSTGGAIQYFGAGTRLSVL.